Below are 28 T cell receptor beta chains sequenced from a single sample in a study of blood T cell repertoires in COVID-19. Clones were read by immunoSEQ multiplex PCR, and TCRdb kept only the in-frame ones, dropping some. Found here are around 390,000 clones, 80% to 90% of them singletons; the top ten hold about 10%. Sequencing used PBMCs or T cells enriched from blood (not recorded which). The receptors were gathered from a woman aged 45 to 65 who had recovered from COVID-19.

This chain uses TRBV24-1 with TRBJ2-5; TRBD1 agrees at 8 bases. Germline V gene lookup returns CDR1 KGHDR and CDR2 SFDVKD. V shed 6 bases, J shed 5 bases, and the junction held 7 bases outside the gene matches. The CDR3 covers 14 residues. CDR3 residues: CATSTTGGAETQYF. CDR3 DNA: TGTGCCACCAGTACCACAGGGGGAGCGGAGACCCAGTACTTC.

The chain couples TRBV6-6 to TRBJ1-2; 7 nucleotides align to TRBD1. The J segment lost 6 bases and the V segment lost 2 bases, leaving 6 bases of the junction unmatched. CDR1 is MNHNY and CDR2 is SVGAGI in the germline V gene (reference sequence). CDR3 length: 14 residues. The CDR3 sequence: CASSYRADRDGYTF. The CDR3 coding sequence is TGTGCCAGCAGTTACCGCGCCGACAGGGATGGCTACACCTTC.

The chain recombines TRBV7-2 with TRBJ1-2; no clear D gene. Trimming stripped 5 bases from V and 6 bases from J, with 16 bases between. CDR1 is SGHTA, CDR2 FQGNSA, per germline. CDR3 length: 14 amino acids. CDR3 DNA: TGTGCCAGCAGCCCGGCCGGGGATATGGATGGCTACACCTTC. This translates into CASSPAGDMDGYTF.

The CDR3: CASSSGTGKAFF. In DNA, the CDR3 is TGTGCCAGCAGTTCGGGGACAGGGAAGGCTTTCTTT. This chain joins TRBV27 and TRBJ1-1, with 9 nucleotides matching TRBD1. The CDR3 runs 12 residues. Germline CDR1 is MNHEY and CDR2 is SMNVEV (reference sequence). After removal of 4 bases from V and 11 bases from J, the junction contained 5 bases not matched to a gene.

The chain uses TRBV2 and TRBJ2-1; D unresolved. CDR3 size: 13 residues. Trimming stripped 4 bases from V and 4 bases from J, with 8 bases between. Germline-derived CDR1 and CDR2 are SNHLY and FYNNEI. CDR3: CASSGLGYNEQFF. CDR3 bases: TGTGCCAGCAGTGGTCTCGGTTACAATGAGCAGTTCTTC.

The chain employs TRBV9 and TRBJ2-2; D gene unclear. The CDR3 covers 12 residues. Germline loops: CDR1 SGDLS, CDR2 YYNGEE. V was shortened by 0 bases and J by 8 bases, with 5 bases between the two germline ends. CDR3 protein: CASSVVRGELFF. The CDR3 coding sequence is TGTGCCAGCAGCGTAGTGAGGGGGGAGCTGTTTTTT.

This clone has just a few counts. The chain recombines TRBV7-2 with TRBJ1-2; 9 nucleotides match TRBD1. V lost 7 bases to trimming and J lost 2 bases; unmatched junction nucleotides: 5. The CDR3 spans 14 residues. CDR1 is SGHTA, CDR2 FQGNSA, per germline. The CDR3 nucleotides read TGTGCCAGCATTAAGGACAGGGGAAACTATGGCTACACCTTC. Translating gives CASIKDRGNYGYTF.

This clone was recorded only once. The gene calls are TRBV6-2 or TRBV6-3 and TRBJ1-2; 7 positions match TRBD1. V lost 4 bases and J lost 3; bases outside the gene matches: 5. The CDR3 is 14 amino acids. Germline assignment: CDR1 MNHEY and CDR2 SVGEGT. The chain's CDR3 is CASSSTGVDYGYTF. In DNA, the CDR3 is TGTGCCAGCAGTTCAACAGGGGTGGACTATGGCTACACCTTC.

The chain joins TRBV7-9 to TRBJ1-2; TRBD1 aligns across 7 bases. CDR3 size: 15 residues. In germline, CDR1 is SEHNR, CDR2 FQNEAQ (reference sequence). Trimming at V came to 5 bases and at J to 8 bases, leaving 14 bases not matched to a gene. CDR3 nucleotides: TGTGCCAGCAGCCGATCCCTAACAGGGGCGGACGGCTACACCTTC. Residues: CASSRSLTGADGYTF.

V and J are TRBV25-1 and TRBJ2-1, with 7 bases identical to TRBD2. Germline lookup yields CDR1 MGHDK and CDR2 SYGVNS. The CDR3 is 14 amino acids. V lost 6 bases to trimming and J lost 8 bases; unmatched junction nucleotides: 10. CDR3 sequence reads: CASSGDYPNYEQFF. CDR3 coding DNA: TGTGCCAGCAGCGGGGACTACCCAAACTATGAGCAGTTCTTC. Together with reference TRBV25-1 and TRBJ2-1, the CDR3 gives the full variable domain: EADIYQTPRYLVIGTGKKITLECSQTMGHDKMYWYQQDPGMELHLIHYSYGVNSTEKGDLSSESTVSRIRTEHFPLTLESARPSHTSQYLCASSGDYPNYEQFFGPGTRLTVL.

J is TRBJ2-7 and V is TRBV30, with a weak D call TRBD1 (6 bases). The V gene lost 4 bases and the J gene lost 5 bases, with 9 bases spanning the gap. CDR1 is GTSNPN, CDR2 SVGIG, per germline (reference sequence). The CDR3 loop spans 11 amino acids. CDR3 sequence: CAWNRDNEQYF. CDR3 coding DNA: TGTGCCTGGAACAGGGACAACGAGCAGTACTTC.

The chain carries TRBV6-1 and TRBJ1-2, with D unresolved. The V and J ends lost 3 bases and 6 bases respectively, with 14 bases between them. The CDR3 length is 14 residues. The germline V gene encodes CDR1 MNHNS and CDR2 SASEGT. CDR3 residues: CASSDRFQRHGYTF. CDR3 sequence (DNA): TGTGCCAGCAGTGATAGGTTCCAGCGCCATGGCTACACCTTC.

V and J are TRBV20-1 and TRBJ2-1; 11 nucleotides match TRBD2. Germline assignment: CDR1 DFQATT and CDR2 SNEGSKA (reference sequence). With 3 bases clipped from V and 8 bases from J, the junction kept 9 bases outside the gene matches. The CDR3 consists of 15 residues. CDR3 residues: CSASGSGGAGDEQFF. CDR3 coding DNA: TGCAGTGCTAGTGGTAGCGGGGGGGCCGGCGATGAGCAGTTCTTC.

The gene calls are TRBV19 and TRBJ1-5, with D uncertain. CDR3 size: 15 residues. With 5 bases removed from V and 0 bases from J, the gap between germline ends came to 11 bases. Germline V gene lookup returns CDR1 LNHDA and CDR2 SQIVND (reference sequence). The CDR3 sequence: CASSWASYSNQPQHF. In DNA form, the CDR3 reads TGTGCCAGTAGTTGGGCAAGTTATAGCAATCAGCCCCAGCATTTT.

The J gene is TRBJ2-1, the V gene TRBV19, with D possibly being TRBD2 (7 bases). Germline V gene lookup returns CDR1 LNHDA and CDR2 SQIVND (reference sequence). V lost 7 bases and J lost 1, with 17 bases in between. The CDR3 runs to 16 residues. DNA of the CDR3: TGTGCCAGTACCACTAAGGGGGGGAAGTCCTACAATGAGCAGTTCTTC. This encodes CASTTKGGKSYNEQFF. Complete variable domain (other parts from reference TRBV19 and TRBJ2-1): DGGITQSPKYLFRKEGQNVTLSCEQNLNHDAMYWYRQDPGQGLRLIYYSQIVNDFQKGDIAEGYSVSREKKESFPLTVTSAQKNPTAFYLCASTTKGGKSYNEQFFGPGTRLTVL.

This rearrangement joins TRBV19 to TRBJ1-1; D is possibly TRBD1 (6 bases). The germline V gene has CDR1 LNHDA and CDR2 SQIVND (reference sequence). V dropped 1 base and J dropped 0 bases, with 21 bases sitting between them. CDR3 length: 19 residues. This CDR3 reads CASSIVLQPDRTLNTEAFF. The CDR3 nucleotides read TGTGCCAGTAGTATAGTTCTCCAACCCGACAGGACGCTGAACACTGAAGCTTTCTTT.

Worth noting for this clone: In the same sample, other DNA sequences code for this CDR3. This CDR3 reads CASSLSPDYGYTF. As DNA, the CDR3 is TGTGCCAGCAGTTTATCCCCAGACTATGGCTACACCTTC. The rearrangement uses TRBV27 and TRBJ1-2; no clear D. Germline V lookup: CDR1 MNHEY, CDR2 SMNVEV (reference sequence). The length of the CDR3 is 13 residues. Trimming stripped 0 bases from V and 3 bases from J, with 5 bases between.

V usage is TRBV29-1 and J usage is TRBJ2-7, with D perhaps matching TRBD1 (5 bases). The CDR3 is 12 amino acids. Germline lookup yields CDR1 SQVTM and CDR2 ANQGSEA. Trimming took off 3 bases at V and 2 bases at J, with 8 bases between the two ends. The CDR3 DNA is TGCAGCGTTGACACAGGAACCTACGAGCAGTACTTC. Encoded protein: CSVDTGTYEQYF.

This clone was counted between two and nine times. This chain links TRBV3-1 (or the pseudogene TRBV3-2) with TRBJ1-2; D not certain. This CDR3 is built from 14 residues. V was cut by 5 bases and J by 5 bases, with 15 bases left in between. Germline lookup yields CDR1 LGHDT and CDR2 YNNKEL (reference sequence). CDR3 sequence reads: CASSVQLQIYGYTF. CDR3 coding DNA: TGTGCCAGCAGCGTCCAATTACAGATATATGGCTACACCTTC.

V is TRBV12-5 and J is TRBJ1-1; no reliable D call. In germline, CDR1 is LGHNT, CDR2 FRNRAP. The CDR3 covers 14 residues. V lost 1 base to trimming and J lost 3 bases, with 9 bases between them. The DNA for the CDR3 is TGTGCTAGTGGTTTGGCCGGGAGGGACACTGAAGCTTTCTTT. It specifies CASGLAGRDTEAFF.

The rearrangement uses TRBV5-1 and TRBJ2-1; tentatively, D is TRBD2 (5 bases). This CDR3 has 17 residues. Trimming shortened V by 0 bases and J by 0 bases, and 13 bases separated the two germline ends. The germline gives CDR1 SGHRS, CDR2 YFSETQ. CDR3: CASSLGGPWYSYNEQFF. The DNA of the CDR3 is TGCGCCAGCAGCTTGGGAGGGCCGTGGTACTCCTACAATGAGCAGTTCTTC.

The gene calls are TRBV7-8 and TRBJ1-3; D perhaps matches TRBD1 (6 bases). The V end was cut by 5 bases, the J end by 0 bases, with 11 bases between. This CDR3 region has 15 residues. The germline gives CDR1 SGHVS, CDR2 FQNEAQ. CDR3 residues: CASSRGQSSGNTIYF. In nucleotides, the CDR3 is TGTGCCAGCAGCCGCGGACAGAGCTCTGGAAACACCATATATTTT.

The table lists this clone with a count of one. The chain recombines TRBV30 with TRBJ2-5, with TRBD1 identical over 9 bases. V shed 2 bases, J shed 5 bases, and the junction held 9 bases outside the gene matches. The CDR3 contains 15 residues. Germline V gives CDR1 GTSNPN, CDR2 SVGIG (reference sequence). The CDR3 region has the DNA TGTGCCTGGAGTACCGGGACAGGGAGTCGCGAGACCCAGTACTTC. Translated, it gives CAWSTGTGSRETQYF.

This CDR3 reads CASRDREDQPQHF. Written as DNA, the CDR3 is TGTGCCAGCCGGGACAGGGAAGATCAGCCCCAGCATTTT. The chain uses TRBV18 and TRBJ1-5; 9 nucleotides align to TRBD1. The junction had 4 bases not matched to a gene; V was cut back by 8 bases and J by 5 bases. The CDR3 is 13 amino acids. The germline CDR1 and CDR2 sequences are KGHSH and LQKENI.

This sequence joins TRBV5-1 and TRBJ1-2; possibly TRBD1 for D (5 bases). CDR3 length equals 15 residues. V dropped 0 bases and J dropped 7 bases, with 16 bases sitting between them. CDR1 and CDR2 from the germline V gene are SGHRS and YFSETQ. DNA for the CDR3: TGCGCCAGCAGCTTGGCCGGCGAGACAGTAGGTGGCTACACCTTC. It yields the protein CASSLAGETVGGYTF.

This sequence joins TRBV11-2 and TRBJ1-4; 8 bases align to TRBD1. The germline CDR1 and CDR2 sequences are SGHAT and FQNNGV. The CDR3 sequence is 15 residues long. Trimming removed 5 bases from V and 8 bases from J; junction bases left unmatched: 10. The CDR3 DNA reads as TGTGCCAGCAGCACGGGAGGACAGGGTTGGGAAAAACTGTTTTTT. Translation: CASSTGGQGWEKLFF. The full variable domain, its missing parts supplied by reference TRBV11-2 and TRBJ1-4, is EAGVAQSPRYKIIEKRQSVAFWCNPISGHATLYWYQQILGQGPKLLIQFQNNGVVDDSQLPKDRFSAERLKGVDSTLKIQPAKLEDSAVYLCASSTGGQGWEKLFFGSGTQLSVL.

The CDR3 loop reads CASRNPQGRAFF. CDR3 DNA sequence: TGTGCCAGCAGGAACCCCCAGGGGAGAGCTTTCTTT. This chain uses TRBV5-4 with TRBJ1-1; D perhaps matches TRBD1 (6 bases). The length of the CDR3 is 12 residues. Trimming removed 5 bases from V and 10 bases from J, with 15 bases in between. Germline CDR1 and CDR2: SGHNT and YYREEE (reference sequence).

The chain has TRBV5-1 and TRBJ1-1; the D gene is possibly TRBD1 (5 bases). Germline V lookup: CDR1 SGHRS, CDR2 YFSETQ. V shed 6 bases and J shed 8 bases, with 14 bases lying between them. The CDR3 runs 12 residues. Here the CDR3 DNA reads TGCGCCAGCATCCGAGAGCCAGGGGAAGCTTTCTTT. Its protein product is CASIREPGEAFF.